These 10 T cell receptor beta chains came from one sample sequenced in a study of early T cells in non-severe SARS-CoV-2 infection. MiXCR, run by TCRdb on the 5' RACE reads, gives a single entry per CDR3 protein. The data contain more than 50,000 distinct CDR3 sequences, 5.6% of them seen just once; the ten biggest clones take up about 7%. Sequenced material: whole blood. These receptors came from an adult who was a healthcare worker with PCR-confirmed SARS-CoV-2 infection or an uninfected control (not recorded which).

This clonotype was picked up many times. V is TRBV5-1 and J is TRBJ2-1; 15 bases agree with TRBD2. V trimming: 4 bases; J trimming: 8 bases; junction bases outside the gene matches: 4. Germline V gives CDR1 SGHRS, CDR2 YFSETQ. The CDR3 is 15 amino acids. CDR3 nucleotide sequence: TGCGCCAGCAGCAACGGACTAGCGGGAGGGGATGAGCAGTTCTTC. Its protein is CASSNGLAGGDEQFF.

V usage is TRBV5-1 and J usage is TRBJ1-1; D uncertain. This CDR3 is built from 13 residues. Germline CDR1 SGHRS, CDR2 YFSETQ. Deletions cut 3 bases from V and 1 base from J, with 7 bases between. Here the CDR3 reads CASSSTWNTEAFF. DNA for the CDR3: TGCGCCAGCAGCTCCACCTGGAACACTGAAGCTTTCTTT.

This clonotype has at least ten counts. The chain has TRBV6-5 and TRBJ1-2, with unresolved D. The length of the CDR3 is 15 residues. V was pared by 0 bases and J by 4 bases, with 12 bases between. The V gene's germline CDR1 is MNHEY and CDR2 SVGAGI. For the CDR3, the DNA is TGTGCCAGCAGTTACTCGAACCCCAGCTCCTATGGCTACACCTTC. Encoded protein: CASSYSNPSSYGYTF.

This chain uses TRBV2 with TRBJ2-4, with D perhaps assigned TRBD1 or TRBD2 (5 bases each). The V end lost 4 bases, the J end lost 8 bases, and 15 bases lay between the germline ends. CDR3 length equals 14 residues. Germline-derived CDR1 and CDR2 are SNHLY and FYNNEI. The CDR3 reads CASSGWGSSDIQYF. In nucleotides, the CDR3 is TGTGCCAGCAGTGGATGGGGGTCGTCGGACATTCAGTACTTC.

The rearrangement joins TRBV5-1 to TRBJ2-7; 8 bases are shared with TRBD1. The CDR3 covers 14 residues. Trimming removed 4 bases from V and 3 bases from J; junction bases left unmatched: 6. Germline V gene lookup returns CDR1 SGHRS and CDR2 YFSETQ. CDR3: CASSPGGSIYEQYF. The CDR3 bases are TGCGCCAGCAGCCCAGGGGGCTCCATCTACGAGCAGTACTTC.

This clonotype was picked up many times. This CDR3 reads CASSPTRRETQYF. CDR3 DNA sequence: TGTGCCAGCAGCCCGACCAGGCGGGAGACCCAGTACTTC. The chain employs TRBV12-3 or TRBV12-4 and TRBJ2-5; D gene ambiguous. Trimming took 6 bases from V and 5 from J, leaving 13 bases between them. The CDR3 spans 13 residues.

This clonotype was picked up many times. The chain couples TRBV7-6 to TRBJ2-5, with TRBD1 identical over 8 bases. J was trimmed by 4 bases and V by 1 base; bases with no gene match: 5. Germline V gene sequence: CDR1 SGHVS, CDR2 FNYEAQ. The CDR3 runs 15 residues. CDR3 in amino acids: CASSLEAGGAETQYF. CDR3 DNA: TGTGCCAGCAGCTTAGAGGCAGGGGGCGCAGAGACCCAGTACTTC.

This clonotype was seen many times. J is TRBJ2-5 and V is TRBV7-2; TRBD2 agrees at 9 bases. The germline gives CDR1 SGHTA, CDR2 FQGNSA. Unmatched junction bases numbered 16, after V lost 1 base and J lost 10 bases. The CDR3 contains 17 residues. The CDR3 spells CASSLGGVAGVLGDQYF. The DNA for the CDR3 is TGTGCCAGCAGCTTAGGGGGAGTAGCGGGAGTTCTCGGCGACCAGTACTTC.

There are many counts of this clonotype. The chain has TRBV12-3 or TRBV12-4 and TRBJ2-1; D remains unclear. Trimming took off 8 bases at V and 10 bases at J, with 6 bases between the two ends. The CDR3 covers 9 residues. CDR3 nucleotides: TGTGCCAGCGGGCCCGAGCAGTTCTTC. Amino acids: CASGPEQFF.

CDR3 DNA sequence: TGCGCCACCTCTTCCCGACGGGAATTGAGCAATCAGCCCCAGCATTTT. Translating it yields CATSSRRELSNQPQHF. This sequence joins TRBV10-1 and TRBJ1-5; D gene uncertain. The germline V gene encodes CDR1 WNHNN and CDR2 SYGVQD (reference sequence). The CDR3 is made up of 16 amino acids. V lost 10 bases and J lost 1, with 20 bases in between.